A selection of T cell receptor beta chains follows, all from one sample in a study of follicular helper T cells after annual influenza vaccination. Libraries were prepared by immunoSEQ multiplex PCR; TCRdb keeps only in-frame clonotypes and omits some of them. This repertoire shows 15,000 or so clones, around 85% found once; its top ten account for approximately 1.3%. Here the sequenced sample was CXCR5+ CD38- circulating T follicular helper cells from blood, taken 7 days after influenza vaccination. These receptors were collected from an adult who received the influenza vaccine. Each CDR3 is given with its conserved first and last residue. A D gene is named only where the DNA matches it firmly. Some rows have no size entry. The others give once, few or many, or a class for an expanded clone.

J gene: TRBJ2-1
V gene: TRBV9
clone size: NA
D gene: NA
CDR3 protein: CASSVGLGLGNEQFF
CDR3 DNA: TGTGCCAGCAGCGTAGGACTAGGGTTGGGTAATGAGCAGTTCTTC

J gene: TRBJ2-1
V gene: TRBV7-6
clone size: NA
D gene: NA
CDR3 protein: CASSLGGHPVEYNEQFF
CDR3 DNA: TGTGCCAGCAGCCTAGGCGGACACCCTGTGGAATACAATGAGCAGTTCTTC

J gene: TRBJ2-1
V gene: TRBV7-2
clone size: NA
D gene: TRBD2
CDR3 protein: CASSFSGSGEQFF
CDR3 DNA: TGTGCCAGCAGCTTTAGCGGGAGCGGTGAGCAGTTCTTC

J gene: TRBJ2-6
V gene: TRBV6-1
clone size: NA
D gene: NA
CDR3 protein: CASSVRVSGANVLTF
CDR3 DNA: TGTGCCAGCAGTGTCAGGGTTTCTGGGGCCAACGTCCTGACTTTC

J gene: TRBJ1-1
V gene: TRBV6-1
clone size: once
D gene: TRBD1
CDR3 protein: CASTGQGDGEAFF
CDR3 DNA: TGTGCCAGCACGGGACAGGGGGACGGCGAAGCTTTCTTT

J gene: TRBJ2-5
V gene: TRBV28
clone size: NA
D gene: TRBD1
CDR3 protein: CASSSPGTGGLETQYF
CDR3 DNA: TGTGCCAGCAGTTCGCCCGGGACAGGGGGGTTAGAGACCCAGTACTTC

J gene: TRBJ2-5
V gene: TRBV11-2
clone size: NA
D gene: NA
CDR3 protein: CASSLFPPELAAETQYF
CDR3 DNA: TGTGCCAGCAGCCTCTTCCCCCCGGAGCTGGCTGCTGAGACCCAGTACTTC

J gene: TRBJ1-1
V gene: TRBV18
clone size: few
D gene: NA
CDR3 protein: CASLDSSNTEAFF
CDR3 DNA: TGTGCCAGCTTGGACAGTTCGAACACTGAAGCTTTCTTT

J gene: TRBJ1-2
V gene: TRBV5-1
clone size: NA
D gene: TRBD1
CDR3 protein: CASSRQGANYGYTF
CDR3 DNA: TGCGCCAGCAGCCGACAGGGGGCTAACTATGGCTACACCTTC

J gene: TRBJ2-1
V gene: TRBV29-1
clone size: NA
D gene: NA
CDR3 protein: CSVGQGGYNEQFF
CDR3 DNA: TGCAGCGTTGGACAGGGAGGCTACAATGAGCAGTTCTTC

J gene: TRBJ2-3
V gene: TRBV7-9
clone size: NA
D gene: NA
CDR3 protein: CASSLGINTQYF
CDR3 DNA: TGTGCCAGCAGCTTAGGTATAAATACGCAGTATTTT

J gene: TRBJ2-1
V gene: TRBV30
clone size: NA
D gene: TRBD2
CDR3 protein: CAWKGGRVENEQFF
CDR3 DNA: TGTGCCTGGAAGGGCGGGAGGGTTGAAAATGAGCAGTTCTTC

J gene: TRBJ2-5
V gene: TRBV4-2
clone size: NA
D gene: TRBD2
CDR3 protein: CASSQERGGRETQYF
CDR3 DNA: TGTGCCAGCAGCCAAGAGCGGGGGGGCCGGGAGACCCAGTACTTC

J gene: TRBJ2-1
V gene: TRBV7-9
clone size: NA
D gene: NA
CDR3 protein: CASSRLDEQFF
CDR3 DNA: TGTGCCAGCAGCCGCTTAGATGAGCAGTTCTTC

J gene: TRBJ2-4
V gene: TRBV5-4
clone size: few
D gene: TRBD2
CDR3 protein: CASSLPLAGGQNIQYF
CDR3 DNA: TGTGCCAGCAGCTTGCCCCTAGCGGGGGGCCAGAACATTCAGTACTTC

J gene: TRBJ1-4
V gene: TRBV7-9
clone size: NA
D gene: TRBD1
CDR3 protein: CASSPGQGNEKLFF
CDR3 DNA: TGTGCCAGCAGTCCGGGACAGGGGAATGAAAAACTGTTTTTT

J gene: TRBJ1-6
V gene: TRBV6-1
clone size: NA
D gene: NA
CDR3 protein: CASSDRTDRNSPLHF
CDR3 DNA: TGTGCCAGCAGTGACAGGACAGACCGTAATTCACCCCTCCACTTT

J gene: TRBJ2-1
V gene: TRBV7-2
clone size: NA
D gene: TRBD2
CDR3 protein: CASSWTSGSFEQFF
CDR3 DNA: TGTGCCAGCAGCTGGACTAGCGGGAGTTTCGAGCAGTTCTTC

J gene: TRBJ2-3
V gene: TRBV2
clone size: NA
D gene: TRBD2
CDR3 protein: CASRHLAGVTDTQYF
CDR3 DNA: TGTGCCAGCAGGCATCTAGCGGGGGTTACAGATACGCAGTATTTT

J gene: TRBJ1-1
V gene: TRBV7-8
clone size: NA
D gene: NA
CDR3 protein: CASSLSFTEAFF
CDR3 DNA: TGTGCCAGCAGCTTAAGCTTCACTGAAGCTTTCTTT

J gene: TRBJ2-7
V gene: TRBV7-2
clone size: once
D gene: TRBD2
CDR3 protein: CASSYIAGGPYEQYF
CDR3 DNA: TGTGCCAGCAGCTACATAGCGGGAGGGCCTTACGAGCAGTACTTC

J gene: TRBJ2-3
V gene: TRBV6-1
clone size: NA
D gene: NA
CDR3 protein: CASSEVGAGTDTQYF
CDR3 DNA: TGTGCCAGCAGTGAAGTAGGGGCCGGCACAGATACGCAGTATTTT

J gene: TRBJ2-7
V gene: TRBV7-2
clone size: NA
D gene: TRBD2
CDR3 protein: CASSPGERERYEQYF
CDR3 DNA: TGTGCCAGCAGCCCCGGGGAGCGGGAGCGCTACGAGCAGTACTTC

J gene: TRBJ2-2
V gene: TRBV7-3
clone size: NA
D gene: NA
CDR3 protein: CASSQTPTGELFF
CDR3 DNA: TGTGCCAGCAGCCAAACTCCCACCGGGGAGCTGTTTTTT

J gene: TRBJ1-6
V gene: TRBV5-4
clone size: NA
D gene: TRBD1
CDR3 protein: CASSPDRGLGSPLHF
CDR3 DNA: TGTGCCAGCAGCCCGGACAGGGGGCTCGGTTCACCCCTCCACTTT

J gene: TRBJ2-3
V gene: TRBV9
clone size: once
D gene: TRBD2
CDR3 protein: CASSPRPGLAGWATDTQYF
CDR3 DNA: TGTGCCAGCAGCCCGCGGCCGGGACTAGCGGGGTGGGCCACAGATACGCAGTATTTT

J gene: TRBJ2-2
V gene: TRBV18
clone size: NA
D gene: NA
CDR3 protein: CASSPAPRRGELFF
CDR3 DNA: TGTGCCAGCTCACCGGCACCCAGGCGCGGGGAGCTGTTTTTT

J gene: TRBJ1-5
V gene: TRBV28
clone size: once
D gene: NA
CDR3 protein: CASSAASGGNQPQHF
CDR3 DNA: TGTGCCAGCAGCGCCGCCTCAGGCGGCAATCAGCCCCAGCATTTT

J gene: TRBJ2-5
V gene: TRBV6-1
clone size: NA
D gene: NA
CDR3 protein: CASKEIFQETQYF
CDR3 DNA: TGTGCCAGCAAGGAGATTTTTCAAGAGACCCAGTACTTC

J gene: TRBJ1-2
V gene: TRBV18
clone size: once
D gene: NA
CDR3 protein: CASSPTGRYGYTF
CDR3 DNA: TGTGCCAGCTCACCAACAGGCAGATATGGCTACACCTTC

J gene: TRBJ2-7
V gene: TRBV30
clone size: NA
D gene: TRBD2
CDR3 protein: CAWSPLAGAHYEQYF
CDR3 DNA: TGTGCCTGGAGTCCCCTAGCGGGAGCGCACTACGAGCAGTACTTC

J gene: TRBJ1-5
V gene: TRBV2
clone size: NA
D gene: TRBD1
CDR3 protein: CASREDRSGVQPQHF
CDR3 DNA: TGTGCCAGCAGGGAGGACAGGTCCGGGGTTCAGCCCCAGCATTTT

J gene: TRBJ1-4
V gene: TRBV4-2
clone size: NA
D gene: NA
CDR3 protein: CASSQGAGVNEKLFF
CDR3 DNA: TGTGCCAGCAGCCAAGGAGCGGGGGTAAATGAAAAACTGTTTTTT

J gene: TRBJ1-2
V gene: TRBV5-1
clone size: NA
D gene: NA
CDR3 protein: CASSLGERYGYTF
CDR3 DNA: TGCGCCAGCAGCTTGGGGGAGCGCTATGGCTACACCTTC

J gene: TRBJ2-1
V gene: TRBV5-1
clone size: NA
D gene: NA
CDR3 protein: CASSLAGGINEQFF
CDR3 DNA: TGCGCCAGCAGCTTGGCCGGCGGGATCAATGAGCAGTTCTTC

J gene: TRBJ1-2
V gene: TRBV7-9
clone size: NA
D gene: TRBD1
CDR3 protein: CASSWGTATIYGYTF
CDR3 DNA: TGTGCCAGCAGCTGGGGGACAGCTACTATCTATGGCTACACCTTC

J gene: TRBJ1-5
V gene: TRBV7-9
clone size: NA
D gene: TRBD1
CDR3 protein: CASSSTGGEQQPQHF
CDR3 DNA: TGTGCCAGCAGCTCCACAGGGGGCGAGCAACAGCCCCAGCATTTT

J gene: TRBJ2-7
V gene: TRBV28
clone size: NA
D gene: NA
CDR3 protein: CASSLHEQYF
CDR3 DNA: TGTGCCAGCAGTCTCCACGAGCAGTACTTC

J gene: TRBJ2-2
V gene: TRBV5-1
clone size: NA
D gene: NA
CDR3 protein: CASSLLGQGQNTGELFF
CDR3 DNA: TGCGCCAGCAGCTTGTTGGGGCAGGGACAAAACACCGGGGAGCTGTTTTTT

J gene: TRBJ2-7
V gene: TRBV5-4
clone size: NA
D gene: NA
CDR3 protein: CASSTDSYEQYF
CDR3 DNA: TGTGCCAGCAGCACCGACAGCTACGAGCAGTACTTC

J gene: TRBJ2-5
V gene: TRBV5-5
clone size: once
D gene: TRBD2
CDR3 protein: CASSSPSGRGQETQYF
CDR3 DNA: TGTGCCAGCAGCTCGCCTAGCGGGAGGGGACAAGAGACCCAGTACTTC

J gene: TRBJ1-1
V gene: TRBV6-1
clone size: NA
D gene: NA
CDR3 protein: CASSEKGLNTEAFF
CDR3 DNA: TGTGCCAGCAGTGAAAAGGGGTTGAACACTGAAGCTTTCTTT

J gene: TRBJ1-4
V gene: TRBV11-2
clone size: NA
D gene: TRBD1
CDR3 protein: CASSTQGQGGKLFF
CDR3 DNA: TGTGCCAGCAGCACCCAAGGACAGGGAGGCAAACTGTTTTTT

J gene: TRBJ2-1
V gene: TRBV28
clone size: NA
D gene: TRBD2
CDR3 protein: CASSSPSSGDNEQFF
CDR3 DNA: TGTGCCAGCAGTTCCCCCTCTAGCGGAGACAATGAGCAGTTCTTC

J gene: TRBJ2-7
V gene: TRBV28
clone size: NA
D gene: TRBD2
CDR3 protein: CASSVAGGARSPYEQYF
CDR3 DNA: TGTGCCAGCAGTGTGGCGGGAGGGGCCCGGAGCCCCTACGAGCAGTACTTC

J gene: TRBJ2-3
V gene: TRBV7-3
clone size: NA
D gene: TRBD1
CDR3 protein: CASRGQGGTDTQYF
CDR3 DNA: TGTGCCAGCAGGGGACAGGGAGGCACAGATACGCAGTATTTT

J gene: TRBJ2-3
V gene: TRBV29-1
clone size: NA
D gene: NA
CDR3 protein: CSVGGVDTQYF
CDR3 DNA: TGCAGCGTTGGGGGGGTAGATACGCAGTATTTT

J gene: TRBJ2-2
V gene: TRBV7-9
clone size: NA
D gene: NA
CDR3 protein: CASSLTLDEGELFF
CDR3 DNA: TGTGCCAGCAGCTTAACCCTAGATGAGGGGGAGCTGTTTTTT

J gene: TRBJ2-5
V gene: TRBV14
clone size: NA
D gene: TRBD2
CDR3 protein: CASSQENGRQSTQYF
CDR3 DNA: TGTGCCAGCAGCCAAGAAAACGGGAGGCAATCGACCCAGTACTTC

J gene: TRBJ2-5
V gene: TRBV11-2
clone size: NA
D gene: TRBD2
CDR3 protein: CASSLGDSGGAGGGETQYF
CDR3 DNA: TGTGCCAGCAGCTTAGGGGATAGCGGGGGGGCAGGAGGAGGGGAGACCCAGTACTTC

J gene: TRBJ2-7
V gene: TRBV7-9
clone size: NA
D gene: NA
CDR3 protein: CASSFIGVGVEQYF
CDR3 DNA: TGTGCCAGCAGCTTCATAGGGGTCGGTGTCGAGCAGTACTTC

J gene: TRBJ2-3
V gene: TRBV30
clone size: NA
D gene: TRBD1
CDR3 protein: CAWSEDPGQGKNTQYF
CDR3 DNA: TGTGCCTGGAGTGAAGACCCGGGACAGGGGAAAAATACGCAGTATTTT

J gene: TRBJ1-2
V gene: TRBV6-1
clone size: NA
D gene: NA
CDR3 protein: CASRSTGLGYGYTF
CDR3 DNA: TGTGCCAGCAGGTCCACAGGGTTGGGCTATGGCTACACCTTC

J gene: TRBJ1-5
V gene: TRBV19
clone size: NA
D gene: TRBD1
CDR3 protein: CASSRDRDQPQHF
CDR3 DNA: TGTGCCAGTAGTAGGGACAGAGATCAGCCCCAGCATTTT

J gene: TRBJ1-2
V gene: TRBV5-6
clone size: NA
D gene: TRBD1
CDR3 protein: CASSARRTGSYGYTF
CDR3 DNA: TGTGCCAGCAGCGCCAGAAGGACAGGGAGCTATGGCTACACCTTC